This T cell receptor (beta chain) was retrieved from a study of blood T cell repertoires in COVID-19. Across the study: T cells, B-cell-depleted T cells, or PBMCs provided the cDNA or gDNA that served as material.

CDR1 is SNHLY and CDR2 is FYNNEI in the germline V gene. The V gene lost 2 bases and the J gene lost 6 bases, with 13 bases spanning the gap. The CDR3 has 14 amino acids. Libraries were prepared by immunoSEQ multiplex PCR; TCRdb keeps only in-frame clonotypes and omits some of them. The sample has fewer than 250,000 clones, about four fifths seen once; the top ten hold approximately 4.5%. The chain combines TRBV2 with TRBJ1-2; D is perhaps TRBD1 (5 bases). Material for sequencing was peripheral blood. The sequence was obtained from a woman in her sixties or seventies with acute or convalescent COVID-19. The CDR3 protein is CASSERGRVDGYTF. CDR3 bases: TGTGCCAGCAGTGAAAGGGGCAGGGTGGATGGCTACACCTTC.